This T cell receptor (beta chain) comes out of a study of blood T cell repertoires in COVID-19. Study overall: Sample material is recorded as cDNA or gDNA derived from T cells, B-cell-depleted T cells, or PBMCs.

Using immunoSEQ multiplex PCR, the repertoire was profiled, and TCRdb retains in-frame clones only, with some absent. The table has a few hundred thousand clones, around 87% seen once. The CDR3 length is 16 residues. After removal of 4 bases from V and 4 bases from J, the junction contained 8 bases not matched to a gene. CDR1 and CDR2 from the germline V gene are MNHNY and SVGAGI (reference sequence). The rearrangement links TRBV6-6 to TRBJ2-3; 10 bases match TRBD1. The specimen was peripheral blood. This clonotype originated in a man younger than 35 with active or convalescent COVID-19. CDR3 in amino acids: CASSFRTGGSADTQYF. In DNA, the CDR3 is TGTGCCAGCAGTTTTCGGACAGGGGGATCAGCAGATACGCAGTATTTT.